This T cell receptor (beta chain) comes out of a study of T cells in Graves' hyperthyroidism and ophthalmopathy. Overall study context: Prior to any treatment, at the point of initial diagnosis, peripheral blood was collected. Study conclusions and caveats: Most thyroid clonotypes that were expanded above 0.001 also turned up in blood.

In its sample, this clonotype was seen a few times. The antigen is not known. The CDR3 has 12 amino acids. The germline V and J ends were trimmed by 10 bases and 6 bases, with 13 bases remaining between them. The V gene's germline CDR1 is ENHRY and CDR2 SYGVKD. RNA transcripts served as the template for amplifying TCR beta CDR3 regions. Initially, a first-round RT-PCR of the TCR CDR3 employed the HTBI primer set. Using its own MiXCR run on the multiplex PCR reads, TCRdb lists one record per CDR3 protein. The sample shows roughly 740,000 distinct CDR3 sequences, around 15% of them seen only once. Material: blood. The chain carries TRBV10-3 and TRBJ1-5; TRBD1 is a possible D gene (5 bases). This sequence originates from a young man with Graves' hyperthyroidism. CDR3 DNA: TGTGCCACCGAATGGGGGGGTCAGCCCCAGCATTTT. The encoded protein is CATEWGGQPQHF.